This TCR beta chain was sequenced during a study of T cell responses to AZD1222 COVID-19 vaccine. The germline V and J ends were trimmed by 7 bases and 2 bases, with 4 bases remaining between them. CDR3 length: 11 amino acids. Assay used: immunoSEQ multiplex PCR; TCRdb lists only in-frame clones, some missing. The data contain fewer than 150,000 clones, roughly 86% of them seen just once; the ten biggest clones take up about 4.5%. The sequences come from peripheral blood, collected on day 0 of AZD1222 vaccination. The J gene is TRBJ2-3, the V gene TRBV12-3 or TRBV12-4; D gene ambiguous. The source of this sequence is an adult in good health. The CDR3 nucleotides read TGTGCCAGCACGGCCACAGATACGCAGTATTTT. Translating it yields CASTATDTQYF.